The T cell receptor beta chain under discussion was sequenced for a study of T cells of healthy individuals. MiXCR, applied by TCRdb to the 5' RACE reads, yields one record per CDR3 protein. Among around 100,000 distinct CDR3 sequences listed, about 16% were seen once. This clonotype was detected many times. The germline V gene has CDR1 SEHNR and CDR2 FQNEAQ (reference sequence). Deletions cut 3 bases from V and 5 bases from J, with 2 bases between. This CDR3 region has 10 residues. The source of this sequence is a human donor in good health. This sequence joins TRBV7-9 and TRBJ2-7; unclear D gene. The CDR3 sequence: CASSLDEQYF. The CDR3 DNA sequence: TGTGCCAGCAGCTTGGACGAGCAGTACTTC.